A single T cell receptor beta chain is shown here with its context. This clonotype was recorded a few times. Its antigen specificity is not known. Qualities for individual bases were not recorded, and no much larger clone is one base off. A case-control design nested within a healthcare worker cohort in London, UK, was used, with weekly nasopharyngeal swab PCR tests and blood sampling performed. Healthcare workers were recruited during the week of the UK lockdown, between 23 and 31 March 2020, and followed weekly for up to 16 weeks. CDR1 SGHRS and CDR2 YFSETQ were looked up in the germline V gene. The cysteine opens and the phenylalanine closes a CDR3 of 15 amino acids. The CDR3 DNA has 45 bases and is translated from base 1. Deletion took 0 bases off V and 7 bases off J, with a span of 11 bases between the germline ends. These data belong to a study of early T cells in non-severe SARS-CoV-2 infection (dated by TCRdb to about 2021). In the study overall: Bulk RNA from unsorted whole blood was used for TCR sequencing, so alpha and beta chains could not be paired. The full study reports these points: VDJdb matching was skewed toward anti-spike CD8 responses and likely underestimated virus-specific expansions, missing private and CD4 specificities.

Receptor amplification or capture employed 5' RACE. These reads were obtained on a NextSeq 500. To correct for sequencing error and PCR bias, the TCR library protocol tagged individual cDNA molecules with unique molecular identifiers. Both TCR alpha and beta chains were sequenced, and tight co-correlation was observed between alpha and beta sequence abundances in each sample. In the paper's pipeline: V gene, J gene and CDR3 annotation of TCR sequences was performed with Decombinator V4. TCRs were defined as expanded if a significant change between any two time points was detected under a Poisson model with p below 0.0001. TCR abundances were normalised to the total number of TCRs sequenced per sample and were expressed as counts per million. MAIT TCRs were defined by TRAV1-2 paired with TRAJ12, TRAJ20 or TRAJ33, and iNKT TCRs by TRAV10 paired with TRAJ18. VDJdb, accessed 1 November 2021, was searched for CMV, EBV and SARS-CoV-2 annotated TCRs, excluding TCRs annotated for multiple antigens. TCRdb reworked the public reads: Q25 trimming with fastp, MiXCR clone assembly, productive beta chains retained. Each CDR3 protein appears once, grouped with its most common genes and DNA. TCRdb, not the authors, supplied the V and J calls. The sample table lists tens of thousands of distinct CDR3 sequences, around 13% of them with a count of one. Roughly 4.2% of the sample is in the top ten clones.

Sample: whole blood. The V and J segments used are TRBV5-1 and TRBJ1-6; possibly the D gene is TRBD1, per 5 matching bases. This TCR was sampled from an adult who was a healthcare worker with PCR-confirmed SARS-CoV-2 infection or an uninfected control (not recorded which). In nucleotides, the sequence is TGCGCCAGCAGCTTGGAGGGGACCAACAATTCACCCCTCCACTTT. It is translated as CASSLEGTNNSPLHF.